These 28 T cell receptor beta chains originate from one sample sequenced in a study of Graves' ophthalmopathy and Graves' hyperthyroidism. The study amplified TCR beta CDR3 regions using RNA transcripts. Second-round multiplex PCR came after first-round RT-PCR with HTBI primers. TCRdb itself ran the multiplex PCR reads through MiXCR, one entry per CDR3 protein. Seen here are about 15,000 distinct CDR3 sequences, about 43% observed once, and the top ten hold over 25%. The sample taken for sequencing was peripheral blood. The receptor set was obtained from a woman in her thirties or forties with stable Graves' hyperthyroidism.

In the case of this clonotype: Just one base apart from a much larger clone, this may be a read error. The chain uses TRBV6-1 and TRBJ2-7; 13 positions match TRBD2. This CDR3 has 15 amino acids. Germline values: CDR1 MNHNS, CDR2 SASEGT. The CDR3 DNA sequence: TGTGCCAGCTGTGAAGGGACTAGCGGGGTCTACGGGCAGTACTTC. Its translation is CASCEGTSGVYGQYF.

The chain combines TRBV6-2 or TRBV6-3 with TRBJ1-4; a weak D match, TRBD1 (6 bases). The V gene lost 6 bases and the J gene lost 5 bases, with 13 bases spanning the gap. Per germline, CDR1 MNHEY and CDR2 SVGEGT. This CDR3 spans 14 amino acids. The CDR3 reads CASSEGDVNEKLFF. Written as DNA, the CDR3 is TGTGCCAGCAGCGAGGGGGACGTGAATGAAAAACTGTTTTTT.

The V and J genes are TRBV29-1 and TRBJ1-1; D not certain. CDR3 length: 10 amino acids. Germline CDR1 SQVTM, CDR2 ANQGSEA. V was shortened by 4 bases and J by 10 bases, with 10 bases between the two germline ends. The CDR3 loop reads CSVVALSAFF. For the CDR3, the DNA is TGCAGCGTTGTCGCACTATCAGCTTTCTTT.

The J gene is TRBJ1-1, the V gene TRBV14, with D unclear. The CDR3 runs to 11 residues. Germline assignment: CDR1 SGHDN and CDR2 FVKESK. V was trimmed by 4 bases and J by 7 bases, leaving 7 bases between them. The CDR3 loop is CASSPLLEAFF. For the CDR3, the DNA is TGTGCCAGCAGCCCCCTGCTTGAAGCTTTCTTT.

Of note for this clonotype: It may be a read error: a sequence one base away is much more abundant. The chain uses TRBV6-2 or TRBV6-3 and TRBJ1-6; D might be TRBD1 (5 bases). Per germline, CDR1 MNHEY and CDR2 SVGEGT. The CDR3 consists of 16 residues. The CDR3 nucleotides are TGTGCCAGCAGTTACGGGGGACGGGCCGGTTATTCACCCCTCCGCTTT. Amino acids: CASSYGGRAGYSPLRF.

V usage is TRBV7-2 and J usage is TRBJ2-3, with D possibly being TRBD2 (5 bases). The CDR3 runs 15 residues. Germline values: CDR1 SGHTA, CDR2 FQGNSA. Between the trimmed V and J ends, which lost 10 bases and 0 bases, there was a span of 17 bases. The CDR3 reads CATRTAPRSTDTQYF. The DNA for the CDR3 is TGTGCCACCCGGACTGCCCCACGTAGCACAGATACGCAGTATTTT. Based on the CDR3 plus reference TRBV7-2 and TRBJ2-3, the full variable domain is GAGVSQSPSNKVTEKGKDVELRCDPISGHTALYWYRQSLGQGLEFLIYFQGNSAPDKSGLPSDRFSAERTGGSVSTLTIQRTQQEDSAVYLCATRTAPRSTDTQYFGPGTRLTVL.

At least ten counts were recorded for this clonotype. This rearrangement joins TRBV5-1 to TRBJ2-2; no firm D call. Germline loops: CDR1 SGHRS, CDR2 YFSETQ. The CDR3 contains 14 residues. V lost 5 bases and J lost 0, with 8 bases in between. Written as DNA, the CDR3 is TGCGCCAGCAGTTTACAAGCGAACACCGGGGAGCTGTTTTTT. Its protein product is CASSLQANTGELFF.

By its share, this clonotype is medium-sized (0.01 to 0.1%). V and J are TRBV7-9 and TRBJ2-7, with D possibly being TRBD2 (6 bases). Trimming removed 0 bases at V and 3 bases at J, with 9 bases between. There are 14 residues in the CDR3. From germline, CDR1 is SEHNR and CDR2 FQNEAQ (reference sequence). CDR3: CASSLAGDFYEQYF. The CDR3 bases are TGTGCCAGCAGCTTAGCGGGGGACTTCTACGAGCAGTACTTC. Complete variable domain (other parts from reference TRBV7-9 and TRBJ2-7): DTGVSQNPRHKITKRGQNVTFRCDPISEHNRLYWYRQTLGQGPEFLTYFQNEAQLEKSRLLSDRFSAERPKGSFSTLEIQRTEQGDSAMYLCASSLAGDFYEQYFGPGTRLTVT.

At least ten counts were recorded for this clonotype. This chain links TRBV19 with TRBJ1-5; a weak D match, TRBD1 (5 bases). This CDR3 contains 16 residues. Germline lookup yields CDR1 LNHDA and CDR2 SQIVND (reference sequence). Trimming shortened V by 3 bases and J by 9 bases, and 21 bases separated the two germline ends. Here the CDR3 DNA reads TGTGCCAGTAGTATGGTCCTGGGACCTCAAGGTCCGCCCCAGCATTTT. As protein: CASSMVLGPQGPPQHF.

The chain has TRBV24-1 and TRBJ2-2, with D perhaps TRBD1 (6 bases). The germline V gene has CDR1 KGHDR and CDR2 SFDVKD. Trimming removed 7 bases from V and 6 bases from J, with 14 bases in between. The CDR3 covers 14 residues. CDR3 loop: CATSLTGTAGELFF. In DNA, the CDR3 is TGTGCCACCAGCCTCACAGGGACGGCCGGGGAGCTGTTTTTT.

Details on this clonotype: At one of its ends the junction is not consistent with the germline gene, which may arise from a read error. The chain couples TRBV6-4 to TRBJ2-3; 7 nucleotides align to TRBD2. The CDR3 is made up of 14 amino acids. Germline assignment: CDR1 MRHNA and CDR2 SNTAGT. The CDR3 sequence is CASSGRGGSDTQCF. The CDR3 DNA follows: TGTGCCAGCAGTGGAAGGGGCGGGAGTGATACGCAGTGTTTT.

For this clonotype: Being one base from a much bigger clone, this may be a read error. The DNA of the CDR3 is TGCAGTGCACAACAGGGATGGGACACCTGGGAGCTGTTTTTT. Its protein is CSAQQGWDTWELFF. This sequence joins TRBV20-1 and TRBJ2-2; tentatively, D is TRBD1 (6 bases). Germline CDR1 reads DFQATT; CDR2 reads SNEGSKA (reference sequence). This CDR3 has 14 residues.

The CDR3 DNA is TGTGCCAGCAGCCTGGAGGCTAGACTCATTAATTCACCCCTCCACTTT. This translates into CASSLEARLINSPLHF. The rearrangement uses TRBV13 and TRBJ1-6; D is ambiguous. The germline V and J ends were trimmed by 5 bases and 6 bases, with 17 bases remaining between them. CDR1 and CDR2 from the germline V gene are PRHDT and FYEKMQ (reference sequence). This CDR3 contains 16 residues. Drawing the rest from reference TRBV13 and TRBJ1-6, the complete variable domain is AAGVIQSPRHLIKEKRETATLKCYPIPRHDTVYWYQQGPGQDPQFLISFYEKMQSDKGSIPDRFSAQQFSDYHSELNMSSLELGDSALYFCASSLEARLINSPLHFGNGTRLTVT.

This clonotype came up many times. V gene TRBV2 combines with J gene TRBJ2-2; 8 positions match TRBD1. V shed 2 bases, J shed 7 bases, and the junction held 6 bases outside the gene matches. The CDR3 sequence is 15 residues long. CDR1 SNHLY and CDR2 FYNNEI come from the germline V gene. The CDR3 here is CASSESGGAIGELFF. CDR3 nucleotide sequence: TGTGCCAGCAGTGAATCAGGGGGCGCAATCGGGGAGCTGTTTTTT.

This clonotype is large by share. The rearrangement uses TRBV25-1 and TRBJ2-7; D is undetermined. Germline V CDR1 and CDR2: MGHDK, SYGVNS. The CDR3 covers 12 residues. V was trimmed by 1 base and J by 7 bases, leaving 8 bases between them. The CDR3 protein is CASSESALEQYF. Here the CDR3 DNA reads TGTGCCAGCAGTGAATCGGCTTTGGAGCAGTACTTC.

This clonotype was recorded at least ten times. The rearrangement links TRBV5-1 to TRBJ2-3; D is uncertain. Germline lookup yields CDR1 SGHRS and CDR2 YFSETQ. The CDR3 loop spans 14 amino acids. V lost 5 bases to trimming and J lost 2 bases, with 12 bases between them. CDR3 bases: TGCGCCAGCAGTCTTCTTGGGGTCACAGATACGCAGTATTTT. Translated, it gives CASSLLGVTDTQYF.

By proportion, this clonotype is medium-sized. The J gene is TRBJ1-5, the V gene TRBV15; the match to TRBD1 covers 10 bases. Germline CDR1 LNHNV, CDR2 YYDKDF (reference sequence). The CDR3 runs 14 residues. V was pared by 6 bases and J by 3 bases, with 2 bases of the junction left unmatched. The CDR3 region is CATRDRGDNQPQHF. As DNA, the CDR3 is TGTGCCACCAGGGACAGGGGGGACAATCAGCCCCAGCATTTT.

The chain has TRBV29-1 and TRBJ1-5, with D tentatively TRBD1 (5 bases). Trimming removed 1 base at V and 1 base at J, with 11 bases between. There are 15 residues in the CDR3. CDR1 is SQVTM and CDR2 is ANQGSEA in the germline V gene. This CDR3 reads CSVEGGGGSNQPQHF. Here the CDR3 DNA reads TGCAGCGTTGAAGGGGGGGGGGGGAGCAATCAGCCCCAGCATTTT.

This clonotype came up many times. The V and J genes are TRBV4-2 and TRBJ1-1; D is unresolved. The germline V gene encodes CDR1 LGHNA and CDR2 YNFKEQ. The V gene lost 1 base and the J gene lost 3 bases, with 9 bases spanning the gap. The CDR3 totals 14 residues. CDR3 residues: CASSQGGGHTEAFF. DNA of the CDR3: TGTGCCAGCAGCCAAGGGGGTGGGCACACTGAAGCTTTCTTT.

The chain links TRBV27 to TRBJ1-5; the D gene is possibly TRBD1 (6 bases). Trimming cost V 6 bases and J 3 bases, with 15 bases left between them. Germline V gives CDR1 MNHEY, CDR2 SMNVEV (reference sequence). The CDR3 has 15 residues. DNA for the CDR3: TGTGCCAGCAGCCTCACGGGGGCCATCAATCAGCCCCAGCATTTT. Protein product: CASSLTGAINQPQHF.

In its sample, this clonotype was seen many times. The CDR3 is CASSEGRREQFF. The CDR3 DNA reads TGTGCCAGCAGTGAAGGAAGGCGCGAGCAGTTCTTC. The gene calls are TRBV6-1 and TRBJ2-1, with D unclear. Per the germline V gene, CDR1 is MNHNS and CDR2 is SASEGT. The V end lost 1 base, the J end lost 10 bases, and 8 bases lay between the germline ends. The CDR3 covers 12 residues.

The chain uses TRBV7-2 and TRBJ2-7; D may be TRBD1 (5 bases). V was shortened by 11 bases and J by 2 bases, with 7 bases between the two germline ends. Germline V gene lookup returns CDR1 SGHTA and CDR2 FQGNSA. This CDR3 has 10 amino acids. The DNA of the CDR3 is TGTGCCCTAGGGGCCTACGAGCAGTACTTC. Protein: CALGAYEQYF.

This clonotype turned up a few times. This chain connects TRBV29-1 to TRBJ1-2; the D gene is possibly TRBD1 (5 bases). Germline V gene lookup returns CDR1 SQVTM and CDR2 ANQGSEA. The CDR3 spans 11 residues. The V end was cut by 3 bases, the J end by 4 bases, with 6 bases between. The CDR3 loop is CSVDGGYGYTF. The DNA of the CDR3 is TGCAGCGTTGATGGGGGCTATGGCTACACCTTC.

As for this clonotype: Its ends do not fully match the called genes, so a read error is possible. The chain employs TRBV24-1 and TRBJ2-2; the match to TRBD2 covers 7 bases. Germline CDR1 and CDR2: KGHDR and SFDVKD. The CDR3 runs 14 residues. The CDR3: CATSLSGGGGELFF. DNA of the CDR3: TGCGCCACCAGTCTGTCGGGAGGCGGCGGGGAGCTGTTTTTT.

This chain joins TRBV24-1 and TRBJ2-7, with TRBD1 matching over 10 bases. From germline, CDR1 is KGHDR and CDR2 SFDVKD. The CDR3 extends over 15 amino acids. Trimming took 4 bases from V and 3 from J; bases not matched to a gene: 5. This CDR3 reads CATSDQGQGNYEQYF. The CDR3 region has the DNA TGTGCCACCAGTGACCAGGGACAGGGGAACTACGAGCAGTACTTC.

This clonotype was detected many times. The junction shows a germline mismatch at one end, possibly a read error. This chain connects TRBV7-2 to TRBJ1-4; weak D call: TRBD1 (5 bases). CDR3 length: 15 amino acids. In germline, CDR1 is SGHTA, CDR2 FQGNSA. CDR3 protein: CASSLAGGANEKLFF. The DNA of the CDR3 is TGTGCCAGCAGCCTAGCTGGGGGAGCTAATGAAAAACTGTTTTTT.

Notes on this clonotype: One end of the junction fails to match germline, which may point to a read error. The gene calls are TRBV7-9 and TRBJ1-3; 7 nucleotides agree with TRBD1. Germline CDR1 is SEHNR and CDR2 is FQNEAQ (reference sequence). This CDR3 spans 10 amino acids. The CDR3 protein is CASSSGTAQF. CDR3 DNA: TGTGCCAGCAGTTCCGGGACAGCACAATTT.

The J gene is TRBJ2-7, the V gene TRBV2, with 8 positions matching TRBD2. Germline CDR1 and CDR2: SNHLY and FYNNEI. This CDR3 region has 14 residues. V lost 4 bases to trimming and J lost 7 bases; unmatched junction nucleotides: 9. The CDR3 bases are TGTGCCAGCAGTGGCGGACTAGCCTCGTGGGAGCAGTACTTC. Translated: CASSGGLASWEQYF.